Following are 6 T cell receptor beta chains from one sample sequenced in a study of HIV-infected patients and healthy controls. TCRdb redid the calling of the 5' RACE reads with MiXCR, one entry per CDR3 protein. The table has around 62,000 distinct CDR3 sequences, under 25% seen once. The sample comprised CD4+ T cells from blood. These receptors were collected from a human donor in good health.

This sequence joins TRBV18 and TRBJ2-5, with 11 bases matching TRBD1. The CDR3 has 15 residues. Per the germline V gene, CDR1 is KGHSH and CDR2 is LQKENI. Unmatched junction bases numbered 1, after V lost 1 base and J lost 3 bases. CDR3 bases: TGTGCCAGCTCACCACGGACAGGGGGCGAAGAGACCCAGTACTTC. The encoded protein is CASSPRTGGEETQYF.

The chain uses TRBV6-5 and TRBJ2-7, with 10 bases lining up with TRBD1. CDR3 length equals 15 residues. V gave up 6 bases and J gave up 6 bases; unmatched junction bases: 11. The germline V gene has CDR1 MNHEY and CDR2 SVGAGI. The CDR3: CASRTRTGGILEQYF. In DNA form, the CDR3 reads TGTGCCAGCAGGACTAGGACAGGGGGAATCCTCGAGCAGTACTTC.

The chain couples TRBV15 to TRBJ2-7, with 9 bases lining up with TRBD2. Germline trimming cut 0 bases from V and 1 base from J; bases unmatched to any gene: 4. This CDR3 comprises 16 residues. CDR1 and CDR2 from the germline V gene are LNHNV and YYDKDF (reference sequence). The CDR3 sequence is CATSRDLAGLSYEQYF. CDR3 in DNA: TGTGCCACCAGCAGAGATCTAGCGGGACTATCCTACGAGCAGTACTTC.

The sample holds many counts of this clonotype. The chain has TRBV6-6 and TRBJ1-1; 7 nucleotides align to TRBD1. The germline gives CDR1 MNHNY, CDR2 SVGAGI (reference sequence). J was trimmed by 8 bases and V by 7 bases; bases with no gene match: 13. This CDR3 has 14 amino acids. The DNA for the CDR3 is TGTGCCAGCACCTTCCCCGGACAGGCGAAGGAAGCTTTCTTT. It translates to CASTFPGQAKEAFF.

Written as DNA, the CDR3 is TGCGCCAGCAGCTTGGACAGGGAGGATTCACCCCTCCACTTT. Translated, it gives CASSLDREDSPLHF. The chain joins TRBV5-1 to TRBJ1-6; a possible D gene is TRBD1 (6 bases). CDR3 size: 14 residues. Between the trimmed V and J ends, which lost 0 bases and 8 bases, there was a span of 9 bases. Germline CDR1 and CDR2: SGHRS and YFSETQ.

This clonotype was counted many times. This rearrangement joins TRBV6-2 or TRBV6-3 to TRBJ2-5; 8 nucleotides line up with TRBD2. The CDR3 extends over 14 amino acids. Germline CDR1 MNHEY, CDR2 SVGEGT. J was trimmed by 5 bases and V by 8 bases; bases with no gene match: 10. CDR3 nucleotide sequence: TGTGCCAGCTCGACCGCCGGGAGGGGGGAGACCCAGTACTTC. Its protein is CASSTAGRGETQYF.